This TCR beta chain was observed in a study of Ad26.COV2.S vaccination and SARS-CoV-2 variants. Study-wide background: The Ad26.COV2.S arm of the COV1001 trial was where the donor was placed. Intramuscular Ad26.COV2.S at 5x10^10 or 1x10^11 viral particles. Study-wide results and caveats: Vaccine and placebo groups showed comparable non-spike TCR breadth. Participants in the vaccine arm had higher spike-specific TCR breadth; placebo recipients had lower.

In regard to this clone: No antigen is known for it.

CDR1 is SGHRS, CDR2 YFSETQ, per germline. This CDR3 contains 15 residues. V was shortened by 1 base and J by 0 bases, with 11 bases between the two germline ends. Described treatment: some 19 received Ad26.COV2.S at low or high dose, single or two shots; about 5 received placebo; per-sample allocation not given. All samples were drawn on day 63, counting from the first vaccine or placebo injection. Profiling relied on immunoSEQ multiplex PCR, and the TCRdb table lists in-frame clones only, not all of them. The repertoire consists of around 450,000 clones, with less than 95% occurring once and the leading ten covering roughly 3.9%.

The receptor comes from a person aged 18-65 years who received the Ad26.COV2.S COVID-19 vaccine or a placebo. The sample consisted of peripheral blood, taken in a trial of Ad26.COV2.S vaccine versus placebo. The J gene is TRBJ2-7, the V gene TRBV5-1; D is possibly TRBD1 or TRBD2 (5 bases each). Here the CDR3 DNA reads TGCGCCAGCAGCTTGCTGGCAGGGAGCTCCTACGAGCAGTACTTC. It is translated as CASSLLAGSSYEQYF.